This T cell receptor (beta chain) appears in the sequencing data of a study of spatial heterogeneity in lung cancer. Time point of the sample: blood at routine non-recurrence follow-up after resection. The sample holds many counts of this clonotype. TCRdb called the 5' RACE reads again in MiXCR, with one record for every CDR3 protein. The table records 25,000 to 35,000 distinct CDR3 sequences, roughly 5% of them present only once. V shed 2 bases, J shed 2 bases, and the junction held 9 bases outside the gene matches. This CDR3 is 19 amino acids long. Germline CDR1 LGHNA, CDR2 YNFKEQ. This sequence was found in a female donor with early-stage non-small cell lung cancer. The sequences come from PBMCs, collected at follow-up. This chain joins TRBV4-2 and TRBJ2-7; 16 nucleotides agree with TRBD2. The DNA of the CDR3 is TGTGCCAGCAGCCAAACAATTATCGGGACTAGCGGGGGGGCCTACGAGCAGTACTTC. Protein: CASSQTIIGTSGGAYEQYF.